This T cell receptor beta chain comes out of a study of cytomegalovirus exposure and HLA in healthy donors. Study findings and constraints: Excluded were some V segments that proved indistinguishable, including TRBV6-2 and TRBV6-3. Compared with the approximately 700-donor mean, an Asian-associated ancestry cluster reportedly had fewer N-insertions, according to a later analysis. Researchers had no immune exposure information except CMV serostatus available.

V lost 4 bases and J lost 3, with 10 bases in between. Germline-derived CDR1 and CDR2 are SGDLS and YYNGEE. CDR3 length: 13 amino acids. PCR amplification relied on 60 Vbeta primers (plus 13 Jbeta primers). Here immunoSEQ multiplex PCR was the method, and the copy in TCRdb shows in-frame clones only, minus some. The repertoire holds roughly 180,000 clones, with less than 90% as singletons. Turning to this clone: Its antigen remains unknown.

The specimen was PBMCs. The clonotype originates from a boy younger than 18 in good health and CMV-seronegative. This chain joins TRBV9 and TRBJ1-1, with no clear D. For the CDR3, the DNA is TGTGCCAGCAGCCTCGGCGGTGACACTGAAGCTTTCTTT. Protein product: CASSLGGDTEAFF.